Listed here are 11 T cell receptor beta chains from one sample, sequenced in a study of cytomegalovirus exposure and HLA in healthy donors. Researchers ran the PCR with 60 Vbeta and 13 Jbeta primers. The protocol was immunoSEQ multiplex PCR, while the TCRdb copy is restricted to in-frame clones and leaves out a portion. Of some 240,000 clones in the sample, about 78% were seen once. The sample taken for sequencing was PBMCs. Receptors originate from a male donor in good health and CMV-seronegative.

In its sample, this clone was seen a few times. The gene calls are TRBV4-2 and TRBJ1-1, with 7 positions matching TRBD1. The V gene's germline CDR1 is LGHNA and CDR2 YNFKEQ. The junction had 1 base not matched to a gene; V was cut back by 0 bases and J by 0 bases. The CDR3 length is 15 residues. The CDR3 sequence: CASSQERGLNTEAFF. The CDR3 region has the DNA TGTGCCAGCAGCCAAGAGAGGGGGCTGAACACTGAAGCTTTCTTT.

The V call is TRBV19, the J call TRBJ1-2; 9 bases agree with TRBD1. V shed 3 bases, J shed 8 bases, and the junction held 4 bases outside the gene matches. Germline CDR1 LNHDA, CDR2 SQIVND (reference sequence). This CDR3 region has 13 residues. The CDR3 region has the DNA TGTGCCAGTAGTATGACAGGGGGAGGCGGCTACACCTTC. It is translated as CASSMTGGGGYTF.

The rearrangement links TRBV5-1 to TRBJ2-2; TRBD2 is a possible D gene (6 bases). With 6 bases removed from V and 5 bases from J, the gap between germline ends came to 20 bases. CDR1 is SGHRS, CDR2 YFSETQ, per germline. The CDR3 covers 16 residues. The CDR3 here is CASTSSGGIRTGELFF. The CDR3 DNA reads as TGCGCCAGCACCTCCTCTGGCGGGATAAGGACCGGGGAGCTGTTTTTT.

The chain is built from TRBV21-1 and TRBJ2-7; the D call TRBD2 from the table was never checked on the DNA. TRBV21-1 is flagged as a pseudogene. This CDR3 is built from 14 residues. CDR3 in DNA: TGTGCCAGCAGCAATTTTCTGAGTCCCTACGAGCAGTACTTC. This codes for CASSNFLSPYEQYF.

This clone was picked up one time. This chain links TRBV14 with TRBJ2-7, with D perhaps TRBD1 (7 bases). The CDR3 has 15 residues. Per germline, CDR1 SGHDN and CDR2 FVKESK. Trimming removed 5 bases at V and 2 bases at J, with 16 bases between. The CDR3 DNA follows: TGTGCCAGCAGCTACAGTTCAGGGGGGCCCTACGAGCAGTACTTC. It translates to CASSYSSGGPYEQYF.

The chain links TRBV5-1 to TRBJ2-1; D might be TRBD1 (6 bases). Germline CDR1 is SGHRS and CDR2 is YFSETQ. V was shortened by 4 bases and J by 2 bases, with 10 bases between the two germline ends. This CDR3 region has 14 residues. This CDR3 is CASSIQGAYNEQFF. Written as DNA, the CDR3 is TGCGCCAGCAGCATACAGGGAGCCTACAATGAGCAGTTCTTC. The full variable domain, in which reference TRBV5-1 and TRBJ2-1 provide the parts outside the CDR3, is KAGVTQTPRYLIKTRGQQVTLSCSPISGHRSVSWYQQTPGQGLQFLFEYFSETQRNKGNFPGRFSGRQFSNSRSEMNVSTLELGDSALYLCASSIQGAYNEQFFGPGTRLTVL.

The V call is TRBV6-5, the J call TRBJ2-5; 10 bases fit TRBD2. This CDR3 comprises 13 residues. Germline V gene data show CDR1 as MNHEY and CDR2 as SVGAGI. J was trimmed by 11 bases and V by 7 bases; bases with no gene match: 10. The CDR3: CASKVAGGSQQYF. The CDR3 DNA is TGTGCCAGCAAGGTAGCGGGAGGCTCCCAGCAGTACTTC.

This chain connects TRBV19 to TRBJ1-5; TRBD1 matches at 10 bases. CDR3 length: 15 amino acids. Germline CDR1 reads LNHDA; CDR2 reads SQIVND (reference sequence). V trimming: 4 bases; J trimming: 6 bases; junction bases outside the gene matches: 6. CDR3 bases: TGTGCCAGTAGTACCGGGACAGGGGTTGGTCAGCCCCAGCATTTT. Translating gives CASSTGTGVGQPQHF.

The chain carries TRBV7-9 and TRBJ2-7, with D maybe TRBD1 (6 bases). Germline CDR1 and CDR2: SEHNR and FQNEAQ (reference sequence). The CDR3 is 15 amino acids. Deletions cut 5 bases from V and 6 bases from J, with 20 bases between. CDR3 in amino acids: CASSPSTGPLGEQYF. For the CDR3, the DNA is TGTGCCAGCAGCCCATCTACAGGGCCACTCGGCGAGCAGTACTTC.

The chain has TRBV6-1 and TRBJ2-7, with a weak D call TRBD2 (5 bases). V was trimmed by 8 bases and J by 4 bases, leaving 12 bases between them. CDR3 length: 12 amino acids. CDR1 and CDR2 from the germline V gene are MNHNS and SASEGT. The CDR3, as DNA: TGTGCCAGCCGGACTCCAGGATACGAGCAGTACTTC. Its protein product is CASRTPGYEQYF.

The chain is built from TRBV25-1 and TRBJ1-2; 10 bases line up with TRBD1. Trimming took 4 bases from V and 7 from J; bases not matched to a gene: 6. There are 14 residues in the CDR3. The germline gives CDR1 MGHDK, CDR2 SYGVNS. CDR3 residues: CASSAVGTGAGYTF. The CDR3 DNA reads as TGTGCCAGCAGTGCAGTTGGGACAGGGGCTGGCTACACCTTC.